Presented here are 6 T cell receptor beta chains from one specimen sequenced in a study of blood T cell repertoires in COVID-19. TCRdb's table, derived via immunoSEQ multiplex PCR, lists solely in-frame clones and lacks some. Of over 250,000 clones listed, about 89% are singletons. Sequencing used peripheral blood. The receptors were sampled from a woman between 25 and 40 years old with COVID-19, enrolled during active disease.

The V gene is TRBV9, the J gene TRBJ2-3, with a possible D match to TRBD2 (6 bases). CDR3 length: 16 amino acids. Per the germline V gene, CDR1 is SGDLS and CDR2 is YYNGEE. Trimming removed 3 bases at V and 3 bases at J, with 17 bases between. CDR3 sequence: CASSGWGGGITDTQYF. The CDR3 nucleotides are TGTGCCAGCAGCGGCTGGGGAGGCGGGATTACAGATACGCAGTATTTT.

The rearrangement links TRBV9 to TRBJ2-7, with 9 bases that match TRBD1. The CDR3 is 15 amino acids. Germline CDR1 and CDR2: SGDLS and YYNGEE. The V segment lost 0 bases and the J segment 5 bases; nucleotides outside the gene matches: 6. The CDR3 nucleotides read TGTGCCAGCAGCGTAGTAGGAACAGGGGGCGACGAGCAGTACTTC. Its translation is CASSVVGTGGDEQYF.

The chain uses TRBV30 and TRBJ1-4, with D possibly TRBD1 on 6 matching bases. The CDR3 extends over 15 amino acids. CDR1 is GTSNPN and CDR2 is SVGIG in the germline V gene (reference sequence). V dropped 0 bases and J dropped 10 bases, with 18 bases sitting between them. DNA for the CDR3: TGTGCCTGGAGTGTAACCAGTTCAGGGGAGGGAAAACTGTTTTTT. Translating gives CAWSVTSSGEGKLFF.

This chain uses TRBV28 with TRBJ2-1; no definite D call. The V gene lost 3 bases and the J gene lost 8 bases, with 14 bases spanning the gap. The CDR3 is 14 amino acids. Germline V gene data show CDR1 as MDHEN and CDR2 as SYDVKM. The CDR3 DNA sequence: TGTGCCAGCAGTTTCGCCAGGAATATGGATGAGCAGTTCTTC. Protein sequence: CASSFARNMDEQFF.

The chain couples TRBV2 to TRBJ2-7; 7 nucleotides match TRBD1. Trimming removed 5 bases from V and 5 bases from J; junction bases left unmatched: 6. Germline-derived CDR1 and CDR2 are SNHLY and FYNNEI. This CDR3 is built from 13 residues. CDR3 sequence (DNA): TGTGCCAGCAGTAGACAGGGTTTCCACGAGCAGTACTTC. This sequence encodes CASSRQGFHEQYF.

This clone was counted a few times. The chain recombines TRBV19 with TRBJ2-7, with D possibly being TRBD1 (6 bases). The CDR3 spans 14 residues. The germline CDR1 and CDR2 sequences are LNHDA and SQIVND (reference sequence). The V and J ends lost 11 bases and 2 bases respectively, with 19 bases between them. The CDR3 coding sequence is TGTGCCTCTACGGACAGCGACCTTCCCTACGAGCAGTACTTC. The encoded protein is CASTDSDLPYEQYF.